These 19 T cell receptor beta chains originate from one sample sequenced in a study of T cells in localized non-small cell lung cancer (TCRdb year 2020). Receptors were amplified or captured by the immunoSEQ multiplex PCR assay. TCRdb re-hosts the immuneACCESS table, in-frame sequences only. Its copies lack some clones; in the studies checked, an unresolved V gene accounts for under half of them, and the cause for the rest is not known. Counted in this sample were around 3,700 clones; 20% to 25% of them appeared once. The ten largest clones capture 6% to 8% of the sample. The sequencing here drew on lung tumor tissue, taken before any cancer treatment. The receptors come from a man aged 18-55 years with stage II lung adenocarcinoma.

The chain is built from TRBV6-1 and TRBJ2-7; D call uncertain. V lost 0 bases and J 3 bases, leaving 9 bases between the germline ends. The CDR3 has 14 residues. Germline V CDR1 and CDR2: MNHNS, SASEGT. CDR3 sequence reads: CASSEAKGRYEQYF. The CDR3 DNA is TGTGCCAGCAGTGAAGCGAAAGGGCGCTACGAGCAGTACTTC.

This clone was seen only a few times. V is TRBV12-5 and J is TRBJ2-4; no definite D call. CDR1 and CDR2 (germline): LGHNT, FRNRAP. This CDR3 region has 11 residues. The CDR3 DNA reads TGTGCCCGGAAGGTCCTCTTCATTCAGTACTTC. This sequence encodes CARKVLFIQYF. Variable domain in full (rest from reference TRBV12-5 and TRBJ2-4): DARVTQTPRHKVTEMGQEVTMRCQPILGHNTVFWYRQTMMQGLELLAYFRNRAPLDDSGMPKDRFSAEMPDATLATLKIQPSEPRDSAVYFCARKVLFIQYFGAGTRLSVL.

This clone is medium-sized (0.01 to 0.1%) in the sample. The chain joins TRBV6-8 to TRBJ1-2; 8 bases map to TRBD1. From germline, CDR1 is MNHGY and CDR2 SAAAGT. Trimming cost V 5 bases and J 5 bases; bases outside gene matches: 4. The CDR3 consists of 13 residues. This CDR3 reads CASSQGAKYGYTF. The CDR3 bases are TGTGCCAGCAGTCAGGGGGCAAAATATGGCTACACCTTC.

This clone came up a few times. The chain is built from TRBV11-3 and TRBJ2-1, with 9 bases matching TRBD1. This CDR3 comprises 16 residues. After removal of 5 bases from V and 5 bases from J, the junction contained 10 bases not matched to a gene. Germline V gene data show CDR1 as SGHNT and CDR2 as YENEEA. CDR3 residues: CASSAHRGQRNNEQFF. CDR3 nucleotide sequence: TGTGCCAGCAGCGCCCACAGGGGGCAGAGAAACAATGAGCAGTTCTTC.

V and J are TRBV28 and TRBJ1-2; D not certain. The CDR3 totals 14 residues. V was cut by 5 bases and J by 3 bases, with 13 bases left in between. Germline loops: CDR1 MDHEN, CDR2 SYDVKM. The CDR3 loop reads CASSLLGGHYGYTF. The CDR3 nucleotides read TGTGCCAGCAGTCTATTGGGCGGCCACTATGGCTACACCTTC.

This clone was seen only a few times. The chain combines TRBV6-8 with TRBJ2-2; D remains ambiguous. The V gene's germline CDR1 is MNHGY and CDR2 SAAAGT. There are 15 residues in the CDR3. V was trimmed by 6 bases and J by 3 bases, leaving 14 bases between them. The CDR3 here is CASSAEPFYTGELFF. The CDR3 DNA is TGTGCCAGCAGCGCGGAGCCCTTTTACACCGGGGAGCTGTTTTTT.

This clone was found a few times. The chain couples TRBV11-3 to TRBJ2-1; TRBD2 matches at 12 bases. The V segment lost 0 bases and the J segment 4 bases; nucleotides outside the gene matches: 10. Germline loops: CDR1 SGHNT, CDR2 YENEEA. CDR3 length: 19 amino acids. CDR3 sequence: CASSLEASGGALRYNEQFF. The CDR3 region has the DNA TGTGCCAGCAGCTTAGAGGCTAGCGGGGGGGCCTTAAGGTACAATGAGCAGTTCTTC. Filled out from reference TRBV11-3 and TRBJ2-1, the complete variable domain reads EAGVVQSPRYKIIEKKQPVAFWCNPISGHNTLYWYLQNLGQGPELLIRYENEEAVDDSQLPKDRFSAERLKGVDSTLKIQPAELGDSAVYLCASSLEASGGALRYNEQFFGPGTRLTVL.

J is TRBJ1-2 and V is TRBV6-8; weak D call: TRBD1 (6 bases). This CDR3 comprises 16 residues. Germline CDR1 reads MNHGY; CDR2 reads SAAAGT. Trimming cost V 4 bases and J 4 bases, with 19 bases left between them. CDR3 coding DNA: TGTGCCAGCAGTTCGCCACTCGTACAGGGCCCCTATGGCTACACCTTC. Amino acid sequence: CASSSPLVQGPYGYTF.

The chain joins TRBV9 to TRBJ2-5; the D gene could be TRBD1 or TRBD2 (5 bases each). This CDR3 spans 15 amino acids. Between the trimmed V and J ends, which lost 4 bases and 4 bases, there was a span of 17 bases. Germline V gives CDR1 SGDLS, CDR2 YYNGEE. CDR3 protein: CASSPHGAVGETQYF. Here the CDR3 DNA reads TGTGCCAGCAGCCCACACGGGGCAGTAGGAGAGACCCAGTACTTC. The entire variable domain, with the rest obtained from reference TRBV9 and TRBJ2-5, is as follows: DSGVTQTPKHLITATGQRVTLRCSPRSGDLSVYWYQQSLDQGLQFLIQYYNGEERAKGNILERFSAQQFPDLHSELNLSSLELGDSALYFCASSPHGAVGETQYFGPGTRLLVL.

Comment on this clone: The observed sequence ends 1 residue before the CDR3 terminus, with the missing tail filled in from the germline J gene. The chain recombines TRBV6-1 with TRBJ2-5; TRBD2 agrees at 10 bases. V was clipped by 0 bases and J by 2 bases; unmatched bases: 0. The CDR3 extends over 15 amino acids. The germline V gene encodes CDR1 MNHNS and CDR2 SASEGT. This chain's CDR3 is CASSEASGGQETQYF. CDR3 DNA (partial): TGTGCCAGCAGTGAAGCTAGCGGGGGGCAAGAGACCCAGTAC.

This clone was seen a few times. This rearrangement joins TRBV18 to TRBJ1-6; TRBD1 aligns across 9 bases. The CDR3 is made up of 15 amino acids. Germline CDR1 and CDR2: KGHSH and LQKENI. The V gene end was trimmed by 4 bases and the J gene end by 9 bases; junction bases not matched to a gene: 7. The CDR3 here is CASSRGQGESSPLHF. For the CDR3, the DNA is TGTGCCAGCTCACGGGGACAGGGAGAAAGTTCACCCCTCCACTTT.

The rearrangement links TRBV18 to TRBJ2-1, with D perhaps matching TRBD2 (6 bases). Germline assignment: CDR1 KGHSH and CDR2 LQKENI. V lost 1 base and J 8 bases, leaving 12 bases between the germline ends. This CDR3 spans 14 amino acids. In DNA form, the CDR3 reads TGTGCCAGCTCACCACGGTCCAGGGAGGATGAGCAGTTCTTC. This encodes CASSPRSREDEQFF.

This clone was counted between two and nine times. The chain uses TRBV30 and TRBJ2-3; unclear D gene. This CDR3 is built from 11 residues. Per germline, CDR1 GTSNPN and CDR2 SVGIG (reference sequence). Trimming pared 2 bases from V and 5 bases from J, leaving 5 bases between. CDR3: CAWSIGDTQYF. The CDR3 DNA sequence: TGTGCCTGGAGTATTGGAGATACGCAGTATTTT.

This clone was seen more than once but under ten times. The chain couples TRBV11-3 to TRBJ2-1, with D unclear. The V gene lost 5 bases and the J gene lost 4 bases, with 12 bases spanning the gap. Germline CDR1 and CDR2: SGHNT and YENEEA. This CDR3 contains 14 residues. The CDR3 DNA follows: TGTGCCAGCAGCCCCGACTTAGGGTACAATGAGCAGTTCTTC. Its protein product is CASSPDLGYNEQFF.

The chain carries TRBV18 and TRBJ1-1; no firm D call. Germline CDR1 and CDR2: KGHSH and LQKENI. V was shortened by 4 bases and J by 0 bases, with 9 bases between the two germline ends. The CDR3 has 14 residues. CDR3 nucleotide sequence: TGTGCCAGCTCACTAAAGGGCCTGAACACTGAAGCTTTCTTT. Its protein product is CASSLKGLNTEAFF.

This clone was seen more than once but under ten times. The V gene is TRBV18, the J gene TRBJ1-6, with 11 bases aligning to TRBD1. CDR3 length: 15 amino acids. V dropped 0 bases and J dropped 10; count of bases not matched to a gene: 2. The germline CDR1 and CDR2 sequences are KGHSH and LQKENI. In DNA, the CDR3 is TGTGCCAGCTCACCACCCGGGACAGGGGGATCACCCCTCCACTTT. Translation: CASSPPGTGGSPLHF.

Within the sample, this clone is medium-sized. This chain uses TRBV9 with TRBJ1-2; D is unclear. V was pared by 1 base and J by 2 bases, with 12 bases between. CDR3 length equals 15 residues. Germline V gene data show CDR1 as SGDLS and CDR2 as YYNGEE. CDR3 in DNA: TGTGCCAGCAGCGTAAAGGTTACGCCCAACTATGGCTACACCTTC. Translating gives CASSVKVTPNYGYTF.

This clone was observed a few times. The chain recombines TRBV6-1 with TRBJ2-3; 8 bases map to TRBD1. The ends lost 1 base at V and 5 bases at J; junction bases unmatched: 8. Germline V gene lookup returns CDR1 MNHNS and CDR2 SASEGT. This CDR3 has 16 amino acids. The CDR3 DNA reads TGTGCCAGCAGTGAAGGTAACAGGGGGGCTCAAGATACGCAGTATTTT. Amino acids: CASSEGNRGAQDTQYF.

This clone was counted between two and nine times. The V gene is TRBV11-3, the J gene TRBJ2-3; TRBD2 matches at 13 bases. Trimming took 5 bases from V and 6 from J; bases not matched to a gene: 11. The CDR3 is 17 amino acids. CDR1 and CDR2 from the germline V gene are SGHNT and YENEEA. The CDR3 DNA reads TGTGCCAGCAGCATCAAGACTAGCGGGGGGATATGGGATACGCAGTATTTT. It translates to CASSIKTSGGIWDTQYF.